This TCR beta chain is drawn from a study of human T cells and chemical hapten exposure. As to time point: patch test 2, 6 weeks after DPC sensitization. Treatment here: therapeutic diphenylcyclopropenone sensitization with weekly scalp DPC. People who gave samples had alopecia, were 18 to 70 years old, and were suitable for DPC. Whole blood that had not been fractionated was the source of extracted total RNA. This clonotype occurred a few times. Its antigen is not identified. Trimming removed 1 base at V and 0 bases at J, with 15 bases between. Looked up from germline, CDR1 is SGHTA and CDR2 is FQGNSA. This CDR3 region has 17 residues. The library put unique molecular identifiers onto individual cDNA molecules. TCRdb re-analysed the RACE reads in MiXCR, keeping a single row per CDR3 protein. Counted here are under 450,000 distinct CDR3 sequences, about 6.9% occurring once; the ten biggest clones make up around 5.6%.

Study-level points and caveats: Among TCRs, those above 1 in 1000 frequency were unaffected by DPC sensitization.

The sample here was whole blood, taken in connection with sensitization to the hapten diphenylcyclopropenone (DPC). This chain connects TRBV7-2 to TRBJ1-2; possibly TRBD1 for D (6 bases). The source is a young woman with alopecia areata. Some clones in this sample may be carry-over from other donors' samples. CDR3 loop: CASSLVAAGDTNYGYTF. CDR3 bases: TGTGCCAGCAGCTTAGTTGCAGCAGGGGATACTAACTATGGCTACACCTTC.